Presented here are 9 T cell receptor beta chains from one specimen sequenced in a study of cytomegalovirus exposure and HLA in healthy donors. PCR involved 60 Vbeta and 13 Jbeta primers. This table comes from immunoSEQ multiplex PCR, and its TCRdb copy is limited to in-frame clones, with some not included. This sample has 60,000 to 75,000 clones, with approximately 71% found just once. Input material: PBMCs. Receptor source: a man aged 50 to 60 in good health and CMV-seronegative.

The chain employs TRBV29-1 and TRBJ2-5; D might be TRBD1 (6 bases). The germline V gene encodes CDR1 SQVTM and CDR2 ANQGSEA. This CDR3 region has 12 residues. V shed 6 bases and J shed 5 bases, with 13 bases lying between them. The CDR3 DNA reads TGCAGCGTCCGGGACGGACAGGAGACCCAGTACTTC. It yields the protein CSVRDGQETQYF.

This chain joins TRBV4-1 and TRBJ2-2, with 7 bases fitting TRBD1. Germline CDR1 and CDR2: MGHRA and YSYEKL. The CDR3 is 16 residues long. J lost 3 bases, V lost 0 bases, and 4 bases had no gene match. CDR3 nucleotides: TGCGCCAGCAGCCAAGATGAGGGGGCGGACACCGGGGAGCTGTTTTTT. This sequence encodes CASSQDEGADTGELFF.

The chain uses TRBV9 and TRBJ1-5; 9 bases are a match to TRBD1. CDR3 length equals 15 residues. The V segment lost 3 bases and the J segment 6 bases; nucleotides outside the gene matches: 7. Germline V gives CDR1 SGDLS, CDR2 YYNGEE. The CDR3: CASSAGQGSLQPQHF. CDR3 DNA: TGTGCCAGCAGCGCAGGACAGGGGAGCCTTCAGCCCCAGCATTTT.

The rearrangement joins TRBV7-3 to TRBJ1-4; D unclear. CDR1 and CDR2 from the germline V gene are SGHTA and FQGTGA. The V and J ends lost 5 bases and 8 bases respectively, with 21 bases between them. This CDR3 region has 16 residues. For the CDR3, the DNA is TGTGCCAGCAGCCCGGGGTTACCCGAAACGGGAGAAAAACTGTTTTTT. It yields the protein CASSPGLPETGEKLFF.

This chain connects TRBV19 to TRBJ1-1; 9 bases agree with TRBD1. Germline loops: CDR1 LNHDA, CDR2 SQIVND (reference sequence). J was trimmed by 12 bases and V by 7 bases; bases with no gene match: 9. The CDR3 is 12 amino acids. Here the CDR3 reads CASTTGTGRTFF. The DNA of the CDR3 is TGTGCCAGTACGACCGGGACAGGGAGGACTTTCTTT.

The count of this clone is one. The rearrangement joins TRBV6-1 to TRBJ1-2; D uncertain. CDR1 and CDR2 (germline): MNHNS, SASEGT. This CDR3 comprises 16 residues. V was trimmed by 1 base and J by 8 bases, leaving 20 bases between them. The CDR3 here is CASSEVGFGGFEGYTF. The CDR3 DNA reads TGTGCCAGCAGTGAAGTAGGTTTTGGAGGGTTCGAGGGCTACACCTTC.

The J gene is TRBJ1-1, the V gene TRBV11-2, with D perhaps matching TRBD1 (5 bases). Deletions cut 2 bases from V and 5 bases from J, with 12 bases between. Germline-derived CDR1 and CDR2 are SGHAT and FQNNGV. The CDR3 has 14 residues. As DNA, the CDR3 is TGTGCCAGCAGCTTAAAGGGGTTCGGAACTGAAGCTTTCTTT. Its translation: CASSLKGFGTEAFF. Drawing the rest from reference TRBV11-2 and TRBJ1-1, the complete variable domain is EAGVAQSPRYKIIEKRQSVAFWCNPISGHATLYWYQQILGQGPKLLIQFQNNGVVDDSQLPKDRFSAERLKGVDSTLKIQPAKLEDSAVYLCASSLKGFGTEAFFGQGTRLTVV.

This chain links TRBV7-2 with TRBJ2-5; 8 bases map to TRBD2. Losses at the gene ends were 5 bases for V and 5 bases for J; bases not matched to a gene: 7. The germline gives CDR1 SGHTA, CDR2 FQGNSA. The CDR3 consists of 14 residues. In DNA, the CDR3 is TGTGCCAGCAGCACACGGACTAGCCGGGAGACCCAGTACTTC. This codes for CASSTRTSRETQYF.

This chain connects TRBV6-5 to TRBJ2-7, with 11 positions matching TRBD1. CDR3 length: 14 residues. The germline CDR1 and CDR2 sequences are MNHEY and SVGAGI. The J segment lost 5 bases and the V segment lost 5 bases, leaving 5 bases of the junction unmatched. CDR3 in DNA: TGTGCCAGCAGTAACCCGGGACAGGGGGACGAGCAGTACTTC. Translation: CASSNPGQGDEQYF.